This is a list of T cell receptor beta chains from one sample in a study of CD8 T cells in ankylosing spondylitis. MiXCR was run by TCRdb on the 5' RACE reads, yielding one entry per CDR3 protein. The table includes over 110,000 distinct CDR3 sequences, more than 7% detected once. The material sequenced was synovial fluid, either unsorted or a sorted T cell fraction (not recorded which). These receptors came from a male donor with ankylosing spondylitis. Both conserved end residues are part of each CDR3. D genes are given only for firm matches. Size tells how often a clone was seen (once, few, many) or the class of an expanded clone, and some rows leave it out.

d_gene	v_gene	abundance	j_gene	CDR3nt	CDR3aa
NA	TRBV29-1	many	TRBJ1-3	TGCAGCGTTGGCCGGGGAAGCTCTGGAAACACCATATATTTT	CSVGRGSSGNTIYF
TRBD2	TRBV20-1	NA	TRBJ2-3	TGCAGTGCTAGAGATCCTGGACTAGCGGGAGTTAAAGATACGCAGTATTTT	CSARDPGLAGVKDTQYF
TRBD1	TRBV28	many	TRBJ1-2	TGTGCCAGCGTCACGGGACAGGGGGCGTATGGCTACACCTTC	CASVTGQGAYGYTF
NA	TRBV6-2/TRBV6-3	NA	TRBJ2-2	TGTGCCAGCCGAAGCCCGACGGCCGACACCGGGGAGCTGTTTTTT	CASRSPTADTGELFF
TRBD2	TRBV20-1	many	TRBJ2-7	TGCAGTGGTCCGAATCCTAGCGGGAGTTCCTACGAGCAGTACTTC	CSGPNPSGSSYEQYF
TRBD1	TRBV20-1	many	TRBJ2-7	TGCAGTGCTAGAGATGTTGGGACAGGTCTGGACGAGCAGTACTTC	CSARDVGTGLDEQYF
TRBD1	TRBV11-2	many	TRBJ1-6	TGTGCCAGCAGCTTTGGCCCGGGACAGGAGAGCTCCTATAATTCACCCCTCCACTTT	CASSFGPGQESSYNSPLHF
NA	TRBV12-3/TRBV12-4	NA	TRBJ2-7	TGTGCCAGCAGTTTAAACTGGGTTCGAGAGCAGTACTTC	CASSLNWVREQYF
TRBD2	TRBV20-1	NA	TRBJ2-1	TGCAGTGCTAGAGATCCGGCTAGCGGGTCCCTCGATGAGCAGTTCTTC	CSARDPASGSLDEQFF
TRBD2	TRBV3-1	many	TRBJ2-1	TGTGCCAGCAGCCAAGATTGGGCTAGCGGTGAGTTCTTC	CASSQDWASGEFF
NA	TRBV5-5	many	TRBJ2-5	TGTGCCAGCAGCTCCCGAACCGGCCAAGAGACCCAGTACTTC	CASSSRTGQETQYF
NA	TRBV6-2/TRBV6-3	many	TRBJ2-1	TGTGCCAGCAGTTACTCGGACTACAATGAGCAGTTCTTC	CASSYSDYNEQFF